This T cell receptor beta chain emerged from a study of blood T cell repertoires in COVID-19. Study at large: Spain, Italy and the United States supplied samples that represented acute and convalescent COVID-19. T cells, B-cell-depleted T cells, or PBMCs provided the cDNA or gDNA that served as material.

The germline gives CDR1 LGHDT, CDR2 YNNKEL (reference sequence). The CDR3 length is 15 residues. V gave up 8 bases and J gave up 3 bases, with 20 bases separating them. Original data processing: It was from reference gene primer amplification that nucleated cell counts were estimated. Measured with immunoSEQ multiplex PCR; TCRdb has only the in-frame clones, and not every one. V and J calls and clone size are given by that table; D and trimming were obtained from the DNA. The table lists 150,000 to 200,000 clones, 80% to 90% of them singletons. This clonotype was sampled from a man between 18 and 29 years old who had recovered from COVID-19. The J gene is TRBJ2-7, the V gene TRBV3-1 (or the pseudogene TRBV3-2); possibly TRBD2 for D (5 bases). Sequencing was done on a sample of peripheral blood. The CDR3 reads CASGPSSSSGYEQYF. CDR3 coding DNA: TGTGCCAGCGGGCCTAGCAGTTCGTCGGGCTACGAGCAGTACTTC.